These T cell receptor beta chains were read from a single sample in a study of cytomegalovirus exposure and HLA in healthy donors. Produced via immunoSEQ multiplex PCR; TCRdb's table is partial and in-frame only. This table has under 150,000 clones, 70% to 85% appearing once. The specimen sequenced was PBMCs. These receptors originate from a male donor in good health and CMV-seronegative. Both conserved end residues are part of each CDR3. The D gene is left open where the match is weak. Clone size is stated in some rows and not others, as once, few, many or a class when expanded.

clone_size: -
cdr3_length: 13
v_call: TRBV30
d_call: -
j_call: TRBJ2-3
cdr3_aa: CACRLSGTDTQYF
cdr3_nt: TGTGCCTGTAGACTATCGGGCACAGATACGCAGTATTTT

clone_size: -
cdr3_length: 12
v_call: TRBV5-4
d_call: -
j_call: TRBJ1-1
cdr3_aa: CASSWGAGEAFF
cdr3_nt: TGTGCCAGCAGTTGGGGAGCAGGGGAGGCTTTCTTT

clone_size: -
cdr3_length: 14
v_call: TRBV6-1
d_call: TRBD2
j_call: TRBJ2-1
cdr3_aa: CASSSGTSGLEQFF
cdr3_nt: TGTGCCAGCAGTTCAGGGACTAGCGGGCTTGAGCAGTTCTTC

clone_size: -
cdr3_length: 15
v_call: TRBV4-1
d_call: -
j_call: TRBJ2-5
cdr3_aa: CASSQGITGSETQYF
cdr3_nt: TGCGCCAGCAGCCAGGGGATTACAGGGTCTGAGACCCAGTACTTC

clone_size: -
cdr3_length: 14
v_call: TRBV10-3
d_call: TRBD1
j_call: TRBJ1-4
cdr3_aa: CAIRDRGENEKLFF
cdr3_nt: TGTGCCATCAGGGACAGGGGGGAGAATGAAAAACTGTTTTTT

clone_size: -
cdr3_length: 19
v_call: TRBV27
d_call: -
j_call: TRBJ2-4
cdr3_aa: CAKKAGPLTRVKAKNIQYF
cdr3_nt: TGTGCCAAAAAGGCGGGACCGCTAACTAGAGTGAAAGCCAAAAACATTCAGTACTTC

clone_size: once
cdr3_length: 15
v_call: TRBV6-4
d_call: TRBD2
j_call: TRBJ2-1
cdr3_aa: CASSDLPREGNEQFF
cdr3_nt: TGTGCCAGCAGTGACCTCCCGAGGGAGGGGAATGAGCAGTTCTTC

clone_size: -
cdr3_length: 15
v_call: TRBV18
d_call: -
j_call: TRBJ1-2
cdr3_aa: CASSTSGGRLYGYTF
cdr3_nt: TGTGCCAGCTCAACGAGCGGGGGGCGCCTCTATGGCTACACCTTC

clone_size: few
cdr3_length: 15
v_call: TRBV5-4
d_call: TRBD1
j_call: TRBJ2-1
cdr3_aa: CASSLTALGQGYQFF
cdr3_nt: TGTGCCAGCAGCTTGACCGCGTTGGGACAGGGGTACCAGTTCTTC

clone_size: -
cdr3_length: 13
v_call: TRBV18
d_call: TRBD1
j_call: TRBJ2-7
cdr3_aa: CASSRQGPHEQYF
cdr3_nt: TGTGCCAGCTCACGACAGGGCCCCCACGAGCAGTACTTC

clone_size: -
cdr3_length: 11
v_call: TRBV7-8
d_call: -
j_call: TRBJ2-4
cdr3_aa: CASSGQNIQYF
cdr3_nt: TGTGCCAGCAGCGGCCAAAACATTCAGTACTTC

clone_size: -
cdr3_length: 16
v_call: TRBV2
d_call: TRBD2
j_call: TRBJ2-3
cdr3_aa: CASRGTSGRAGDTQYF
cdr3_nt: TGTGCCAGCAGGGGGACTAGCGGGAGAGCTGGAGATACGCAGTATTTT

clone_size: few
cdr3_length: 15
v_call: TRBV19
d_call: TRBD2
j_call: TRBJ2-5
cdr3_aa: CASGSTGTSQETQYF
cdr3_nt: TGTGCCAGTGGCTCTACCGGGACTAGCCAAGAGACCCAGTACTTC

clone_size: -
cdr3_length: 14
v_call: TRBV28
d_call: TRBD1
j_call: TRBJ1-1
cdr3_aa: CASSPGQANTEAFF
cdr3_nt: TGTGCCAGCAGTCCAGGACAGGCTAACACTGAAGCTTTCTTT

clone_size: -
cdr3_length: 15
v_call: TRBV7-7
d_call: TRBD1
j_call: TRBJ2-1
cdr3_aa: CASSGGTGTFNEQFF
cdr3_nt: TGTGCCAGCAGCGGCGGGACAGGAACCTTCAATGAGCAGTTCTTC

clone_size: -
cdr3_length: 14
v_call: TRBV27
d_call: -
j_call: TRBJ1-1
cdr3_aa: CASSLGAGVTEAFF
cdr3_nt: TGTGCCAGCAGTTTAGGTGCCGGGGTTACTGAAGCTTTCTTT

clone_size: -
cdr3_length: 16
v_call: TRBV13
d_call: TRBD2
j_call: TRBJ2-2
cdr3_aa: CASSTVSGANTGELFF
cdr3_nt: TGTGCCAGCAGCACGGTTAGCGGGGCGAACACCGGGGAGCTGTTTTTT

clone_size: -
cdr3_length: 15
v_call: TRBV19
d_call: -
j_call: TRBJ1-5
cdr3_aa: CASSITGREDQPQHF
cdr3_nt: TGTGCCAGTAGTATAACAGGGAGGGAGGATCAGCCCCAGCATTTT

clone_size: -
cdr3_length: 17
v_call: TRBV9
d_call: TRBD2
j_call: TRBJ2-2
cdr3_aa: CASSPGLAGPNTGELFF
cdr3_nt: TGTGCCAGCAGCCCGGGACTAGCGGGACCGAACACCGGGGAGCTGTTTTTT

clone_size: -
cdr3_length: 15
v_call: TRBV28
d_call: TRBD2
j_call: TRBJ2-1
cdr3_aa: CASRSHLAGDNEQFF
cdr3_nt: TGTGCCAGCAGGTCCCACCTAGCGGGAGACAATGAGCAGTTCTTC

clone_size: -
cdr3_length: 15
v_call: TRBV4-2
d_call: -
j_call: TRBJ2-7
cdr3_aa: CASSQEVGGSGEQYF
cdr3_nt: TGTGCCAGCAGCCAAGAAGTAGGAGGGAGTGGCGAGCAGTACTTC

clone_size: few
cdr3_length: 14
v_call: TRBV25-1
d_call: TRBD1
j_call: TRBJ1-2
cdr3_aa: CASSAGTASDGYTF
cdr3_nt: TGTGCCAGCAGTGCCGGGACAGCATCGGATGGCTACACCTTC

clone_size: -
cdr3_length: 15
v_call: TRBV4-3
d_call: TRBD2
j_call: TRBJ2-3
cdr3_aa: CASSRGAGVPDTQYF
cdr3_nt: TGCGCCAGCAGCCGGGGAGCGGGAGTCCCAGATACGCAGTATTTT

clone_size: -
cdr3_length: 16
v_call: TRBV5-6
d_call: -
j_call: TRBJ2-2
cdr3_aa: CASSLEVGGYTGELFF
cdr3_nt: TGTGCCAGCAGCTTGGAGGTGGGAGGATACACCGGGGAGCTGTTTTTT

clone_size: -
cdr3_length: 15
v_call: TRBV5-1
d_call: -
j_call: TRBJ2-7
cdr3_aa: CASSLVAAGTYEQYF
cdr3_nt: TGCGCCAGCAGCTTGGTCGCCGCGGGCACCTACGAGCAGTACTTC

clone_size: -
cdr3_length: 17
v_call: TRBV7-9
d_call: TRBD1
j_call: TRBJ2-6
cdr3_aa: CASSLGTGPSGANVLTF
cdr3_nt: TGTGCCAGCAGCTTAGGGACAGGGCCCTCTGGGGCCAACGTCCTGACTTTC

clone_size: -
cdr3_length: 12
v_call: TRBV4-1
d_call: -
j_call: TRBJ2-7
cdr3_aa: CASSLPSVEQYF
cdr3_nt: TGCGCCAGCAGCCTCCCGAGTGTCGAGCAGTACTTC

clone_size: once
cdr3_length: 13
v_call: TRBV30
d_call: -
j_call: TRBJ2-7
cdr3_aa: CAWREGNTYEQYF
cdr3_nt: TGTGCCTGGAGGGAGGGCAATACGTACGAGCAGTACTTC

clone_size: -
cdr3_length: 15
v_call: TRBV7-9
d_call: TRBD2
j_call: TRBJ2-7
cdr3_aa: CASSLDSGRASGQYF
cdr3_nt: TGTGCCAGCAGCTTAGACAGCGGGAGGGCCTCTGGGCAGTACTTC

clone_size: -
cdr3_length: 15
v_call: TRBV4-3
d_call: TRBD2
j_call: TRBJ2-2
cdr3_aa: CASSQVVLAGGELFF
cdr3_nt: TGCGCCAGCAGCCAAGTGGTACTAGCGGGAGGGGAGCTGTTTTTT

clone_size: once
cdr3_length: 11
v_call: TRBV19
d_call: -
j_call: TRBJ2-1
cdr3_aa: CASSVYNEQFF
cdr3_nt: TGTGCCAGTAGTGTATACAATGAGCAGTTCTTC

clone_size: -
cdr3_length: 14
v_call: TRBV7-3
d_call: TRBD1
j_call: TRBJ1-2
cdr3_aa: CASSPTGTGNGYTF
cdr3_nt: TGTGCCAGCAGCCCCACGGGGACAGGGAATGGCTACACCTTC

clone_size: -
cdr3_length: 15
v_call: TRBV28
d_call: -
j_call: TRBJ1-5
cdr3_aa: CASSPQKAGNQPQHF
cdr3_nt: TGTGCCAGCAGTCCCCAGAAGGCGGGCAATCAGCCCCAGCATTTT

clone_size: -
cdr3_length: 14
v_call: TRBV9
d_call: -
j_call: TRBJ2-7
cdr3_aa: CASSGRDSSYEQYF
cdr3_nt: TGTGCCAGCAGCGGCCGGGACTCCTCCTACGAGCAGTACTTC